Below, one TCR beta chain is given with its context. V lost 5 bases and J lost 6; bases outside the gene matches: 11. The CDR3 spans 16 residues. Looked up from germline, CDR1 is SGHTA and CDR2 is FQGTGA. The protocol was immunoSEQ multiplex PCR, while the TCRdb copy is restricted to in-frame clones and leaves out a portion. Among about 120,000 clones, 80% to 90% were seen once, and the ten largest hold 9.5% to 13%. The entry originates in a study of control samples from healthy donors and cancer patients. This chain connects TRBV7-3 to TRBJ2-2; 8 nucleotides agree with TRBD2. The sample consisted of blood. This receptor was taken from a man under 40 in good health. DNA of the CDR3: TGTGCCAGCAGCGCATACTTCGGGGGGGCCCCCGGGGAGCTGTTTTTT. Protein sequence: CASSAYFGGAPGELFF.